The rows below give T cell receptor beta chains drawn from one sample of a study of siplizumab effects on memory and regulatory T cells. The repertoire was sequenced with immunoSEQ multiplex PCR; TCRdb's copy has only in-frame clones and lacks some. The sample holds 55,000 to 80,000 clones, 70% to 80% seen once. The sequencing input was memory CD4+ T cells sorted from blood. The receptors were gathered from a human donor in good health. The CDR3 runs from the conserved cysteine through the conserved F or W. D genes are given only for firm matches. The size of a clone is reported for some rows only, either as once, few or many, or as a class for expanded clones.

TGCGCCAGCAGCTTGGATGGGCATTACAATGAGCAGTTCTTC	CASSLDGHYNEQFF	TRBJ2-1	-	TRBV5-1	once
TGCAGCGTTGAAGTGAGGGGTTCCCGGACAGATACGCAGTATTTT	CSVEVRGSRTDTQYF	TRBJ2-3	-	TRBV29-1	-
TGTGCCAGCTCCCTCGGACAGTCGGAGGCTTTCTTT	CASSLGQSEAFF	TRBJ1-1	-	TRBV25-1	-
TGTGCCAGCAGCTTAGGGGAGTCTACGCAGCAGTACTTC	CASSLGESTQQYF	TRBJ2-7	-	TRBV7-8	-
TGTGCCAGCAGTTTAGACAGGGCGTACGAGCAGTACTTC	CASSLDRAYEQYF	TRBJ2-7	TRBD1	TRBV6-1	-
TGTGCCAGCAGCTTAGGAGTTAGGGACACTGAAGCTTTCTTT	CASSLGVRDTEAFF	TRBJ1-1	-	TRBV5-4	-
TGTGCCAGCAGCTTAAGGGACAACATCTACGAGCAGTACTTC	CASSLRDNIYEQYF	TRBJ2-7	-	TRBV7-2	-
TGTGCCAGCCTTCCCCCAGGGTCTCTCCACTACACCTTC	CASLPPGSLHYTF	TRBJ1-2	-	TRBV28	few
TGTGCCAGCAGCCAAGCTTGGGGGATGCGCAATGAGCAGTTCTTC	CASSQAWGMRNEQFF	TRBJ2-1	-	TRBV14	-
TGTGCCAGCAGCGCCAGACAGGTCCCCTCCTACGAGCAGTACTTC	CASSARQVPSYEQYF	TRBJ2-7	-	TRBV2	-
TGTGCCAGCGGGGACAGCCAATACGAGCAGTACTTC	CASGDSQYEQYF	TRBJ2-7	TRBD1	TRBV6-1	-
TGTGCCAGTAGTATACAGGGGACTAGCGGGGGGGCCGCGAACACCGGGGAGCTGTTTTTT	CASSIQGTSGGAANTGELFF	TRBJ2-2	TRBD2	TRBV19	-
TGTGCCAGCAGTGTTGGGGCTGACTACGAGCAGTACTTC	CASSVGADYEQYF	TRBJ2-7	-	TRBV2	-
TGTGCCAGCAGCTCTTCGGACAGGGGGCGATATTCACCCCTCCACTTT	CASSSSDRGRYSPLHF	TRBJ1-6	TRBD1	TRBV11-2	-
TGTGCCAGCAGCCTCATTGCCGCCCGGTCCCAGTACTTC	CASSLIAARSQYF	TRBJ2-5	-	TRBV27	-
TGTGCCAGTAGTATAGGGGACGGTGGGCAGTATGGCTACACCTTC	CASSIGDGGQYGYTF	TRBJ1-2	-	TRBV19	many
TGTGCCATCAGTGACGGGCTAGCGGGGGAGACCCAGTACTTC	CAISDGLAGETQYF	TRBJ2-5	TRBD2	TRBV10-3	-
TGTGCCAGCAGCTCCCGGGCGGCGGGGGTTACAGATACGCAGTATTTT	CASSSRAAGVTDTQYF	TRBJ2-3	TRBD2	TRBV11-3	-
TGTGCCAGCAGTGATCAGGGTACTGGGTATGGCTACACCTTC	CASSDQGTGYGYTF	TRBJ1-2	-	TRBV6-5	once
TGTGCCATCAGTGGGGCTAGCGGGGGACCAAACAATGAGCAGTTCTTC	CAISGASGGPNNEQFF	TRBJ2-1	TRBD2	TRBV10-3	-
TGTGCCAGCAGCGCGGGACAGGGGTTCCATCAGCCCCAGCATTTT	CASSAGQGFHQPQHF	TRBJ1-5	TRBD1	TRBV7-2	-
TGTGCCAGTAGTACTCCCTCCGGGGTCTATGGCTACACCTTC	CASSTPSGVYGYTF	TRBJ1-2	-	TRBV19	-
TGTGCCAGCAATGTTGCACAGGGATACACTGAAGCTTTCTTT	CASNVAQGYTEAFF	TRBJ1-1	-	TRBV2	few
TGTGCCAGCTCACCATCGAAAGGGAGCTCTGGAAACACCATATATTTT	CASSPSKGSSGNTIYF	TRBJ1-3	-	TRBV18	-
TGTGCCAGCAGCTCGGGAGAGGCCAGGGTTGTCTATGAGCAGTTCTTC	CASSSGEARVVYEQFF	TRBJ2-1	-	TRBV5-4	-
TGTGCCAGCAGTTTGTGGGGGGCGCCGTACAATGAGCAGTTCTTC	CASSLWGAPYNEQFF	TRBJ2-1	-	TRBV27	-
TGCGCCAGCAGCTTAATCGGGGGAGAGACCCAGTACTTC	CASSLIGGETQYF	TRBJ2-5	-	TRBV5-1	-
TGTGCCAGTAGCACCACAGGGGTAGAAAACACCATATATTTT	CASSTTGVENTIYF	TRBJ1-3	TRBD1	TRBV19	-
TGTGCCAGCGCCCGAGTGGACGAGCAGTACTTC	CASARVDEQYF	TRBJ2-7	-	TRBV6-1	-
TGTGCCAGCAGCTTAGGGATCGGGTATCAGGAGTTCTTC	CASSLGIGYQEFF	TRBJ2-1	-	TRBV7-9	-
TGTGCCAGCAGCGGGTCGGGACAACCAAACTATGGCTACACCTTC	CASSGSGQPNYGYTF	TRBJ1-2	-	TRBV5-6	-
TGTGCCAGCAGTTTTTCAGGGGGGTATATAGATACGCAGTATTTT	CASSFSGGYIDTQYF	TRBJ2-3	-	TRBV28	few
TGTGCCAGCAGTGTGGGCCAGGGGGCTCGCAATGAGCAGTTCTTC	CASSVGQGARNEQFF	TRBJ2-1	TRBD1	TRBV2	-